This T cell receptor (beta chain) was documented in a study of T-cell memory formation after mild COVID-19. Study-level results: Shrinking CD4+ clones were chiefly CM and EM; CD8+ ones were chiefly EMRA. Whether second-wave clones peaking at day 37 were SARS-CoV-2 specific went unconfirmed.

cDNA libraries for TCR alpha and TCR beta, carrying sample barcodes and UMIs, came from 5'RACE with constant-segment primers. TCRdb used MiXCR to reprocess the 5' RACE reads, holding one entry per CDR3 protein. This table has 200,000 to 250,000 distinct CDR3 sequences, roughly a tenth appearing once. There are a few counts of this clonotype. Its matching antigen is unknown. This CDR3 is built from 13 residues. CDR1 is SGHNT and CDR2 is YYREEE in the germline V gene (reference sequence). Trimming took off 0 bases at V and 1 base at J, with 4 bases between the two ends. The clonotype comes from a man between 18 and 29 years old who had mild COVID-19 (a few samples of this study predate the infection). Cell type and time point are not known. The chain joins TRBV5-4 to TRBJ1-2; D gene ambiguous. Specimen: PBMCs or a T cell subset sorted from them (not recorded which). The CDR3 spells CASSLDGNYGYTF. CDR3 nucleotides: TGTGCCAGCAGCTTGGACGGTAACTATGGCTACACCTTC.